The rows below give T cell receptor beta chains drawn from one sample of a study of response to subunit inactivated influenza vaccine. TCRdb fed the RT-PCR reads into MiXCR, producing one record per CDR3 protein. This sample has over 650,000 distinct CDR3 sequences, with around 18% found just once. This sample comprised PBMCs from blood, obtained roughly 5 days after vaccination. The receptors shown here come from a man aged 45-65 years who received an inactivated influenza vaccine. Both conserved end residues are part of each CDR3. The D gene is left open where the match is weak. Expanded clones get a size class; other rows say once, few or many, or leave the size out.

TRBV7-9	-	TRBJ2-5	-	CASSLPGRIQETQYF	TGTGCCAGCAGCTTACCGGGACGGATTCAAGAGACCCAGTACTTC
TRBV7-6	-	TRBJ1-1	-	CASSPPGWAEAFF	TGTGCCAGCAGCCCTCCCGGGTGGGCTGAAGCTTTCTTT
TRBV20-1	few	TRBJ2-7	TRBD2	CSARGGGRAYEQYF	TGCAGTGCTAGAGGAGGCGGGAGGGCCTACGAGCAGTACTTC
TRBV5-1	few	TRBJ2-5	-	CASKNRAEETQYF	TGCGCCAGCAAGAACAGGGCGGAAGAGACCCAGTACTTC
TRBV20-1	-	TRBJ2-3	-	CSAREAHTDTQYF	TGCAGTGCTAGAGAGGCGCATACAGATACGCAGTATTTT
TRBV6-1	few	TRBJ2-3	TRBD1	CASRKTGAHTDTQYF	TGTGCCAGCAGGAAGACAGGGGCCCACACAGATACGCAGTATTTT
TRBV18	few	TRBJ2-3	TRBD2	CASSSGLAEDTQYF	TGTGCCAGCTCATCCGGACTAGCGGAAGATACGCAGTATTTT
TRBV7-2	-	TRBJ2-2	-	CASSLVRGELFF	TGTGCCAGCAGCTTAGTTCGCGGGGAGCTGTTTTTT
TRBV19	few	TRBJ2-3	-	CASSARAERTDTQYF	TGTGCCAGTAGTGCGCGGGCGGAGCGCACAGATACGCAGTATTTT
TRBV4-2	-	TRBJ2-7	TRBD2	CASSLDLSGGAYEQYF	TGTGCCAGCAGCCTGGATCTATCGGGGGGAGCCTACGAGCAGTACTTC
TRBV6-1	-	TRBJ2-6	TRBD1	CASRTQGAGANVLTF	TGTGCCAGCAGAACCCAGGGGGCTGGGGCCAACGTCCTGACTTTC
TRBV7-2	-	TRBJ2-7	TRBD1	CASSDRQGYEQYF	TGTGCCAGCAGCGACAGACAGGGGTACGAGCAGTACTTC
TRBV20-1	-	TRBJ2-7	-	CSARGDFGYEQYF	TGCAGTGCTAGAGGGGACTTCGGCTACGAGCAGTACTTC
TRBV20-1	-	TRBJ2-1	TRBD2	CSANQGLKTYNEQFF	TGCAGTGCTAACCAGGGACTAAAGACCTACAATGAGCAGTTCTTC
TRBV11-2	-	TRBJ2-7	TRBD1	CASSLTTGLYDEQYF	TGTGCCAGCAGCTTAACGACAGGGTTGTACGACGAGCAGTACTTC
TRBV15	few	TRBJ2-3	-	CATSRDTRSTDTQYF	TGTGCCACCAGCAGAGATACGAGGAGCACAGATACGCAGTATTTT
TRBV6-1	few	TRBJ2-2	TRBD1	CASSLGQGHRELFF	TGTGCCAGCAGCCTGGGACAGGGTCATAGGGAGCTGTTTTTT
TRBV7-2	few	TRBJ2-7	-	CASSLISVGEQYF	TGTGCCAGCAGCTTAATTTCGGTAGGCGAGCAGTACTTC
TRBV7-2	-	TRBJ2-7	TRBD1	CASSLVGGTGGSEQYF	TGTGCCAGCAGCCTGGTGGGTGGGACAGGGGGCTCCGAGCAGTACTTC
TRBV7-2	many	TRBJ2-3	TRBD2	CASSPGLATDTQYF	TGTGCCAGCAGTCCGGGACTAGCAACAGATACGCAGTATTTT
TRBV30	few	TRBJ1-5	-	CAWSVTGSNQPQHF	TGTGCCTGGAGTGTAACAGGTTCAAATCAGCCCCAGCATTTT
TRBV29-1	few	TRBJ2-2	TRBD1	CSALGQGPGELFF	TGCAGCGCTCTGGGACAGGGGCCCGGGGAGCTGTTTTTT
TRBV12-3/TRBV12-4	many	TRBJ2-1	TRBD2	CASRHSGSGSYNEQFF	TGTGCCAGCAGACATAGCGGGTCGGGCTCCTACAATGAGCAGTTCTTC
TRBV20-1	-	TRBJ2-5	TRBD2	CSARGAGLAEIQETQYF	TGCAGTGCTAGAGGGGCCGGACTAGCGGAAATCCAAGAGACCCAGTACTTC
TRBV28	few	TRBJ2-5	-	CASSLADIPGHF	TGTGCCAGCAGTTTAGCGGATATCCCCGGGCACTTC
TRBV12-3/TRBV12-4	-	TRBJ1-1	-	CASSLGGRGGTTEAFF	TGTGCCAGCAGTTTGGGGGGTCGGGGTGGAACGACTGAAGCTTTCTTT
TRBV12-3/TRBV12-4	few	TRBJ2-1	TRBD2	CASIGSGRSSYNEQFF	TGTGCCAGCATCGGTAGCGGGAGGAGCTCCTACAATGAGCAGTTCTTC
TRBV7-2	-	TRBJ2-5	-	CASSPWTTQATQYF	TGTGCCAGCAGCCCGTGGACTACACAGGCGACCCAGTACTTC
TRBV6-2/TRBV6-3	-	TRBJ2-7	-	CASSKDVTYEQYF	TGTGCCAGCAGTAAAGACGTAACCTACGAGCAGTACTTC
TRBV20-1	-	TRBJ2-5	TRBD2	CSAGSGSSQETQYF	TGCAGTGCTGGTAGCGGGAGTTCCCAAGAGACCCAGTACTTC
TRBV13	few	TRBJ1-1	TRBD1	CASSLWDRETEAFF	TGTGCCAGCAGCCTTTGGGACAGGGAGACTGAAGCTTTCTTT
TRBV20-1	few	TRBJ1-5	-	CSAIGLTFSNQPQHF	TGCAGTGCTATTGGACTGACTTTTAGCAATCAGCCCCAGCATTTT
TRBV5-1	-	TRBJ2-1	-	CASSLIPNEQFF	TGCGCCAGCAGCTTAATTCCCAATGAGCAGTTCTTC
TRBV5-1	few	TRBJ2-1	TRBD2	CASSLWGSGGSTYNEQFF	TGCGCCAGCAGCTTGTGGGGTAGCGGGGGAAGCACCTACAATGAGCAGTTCTTC
TRBV5-1	many	TRBJ2-7	TRBD2	CASSFSSGSQNYEQYF	TGCGCCAGCAGCTTCAGTAGCGGGAGTCAGAATTACGAGCAGTACTTC
TRBV7-8	few	TRBJ2-1	-	CASSLLTRGPYNEQFF	TGTGCCAGCAGCTTACTTACGCGGGGACCCTACAATGAGCAGTTCTTC
TRBV5-1	-	TRBJ2-2	-	CASSSGLLNTGELFF	TGCGCCAGCAGCTCGGGACTCCTAAACACCGGGGAGCTGTTTTTT
TRBV7-2	few	TRBJ1-4	-	CASRERGAAGEKLFF	TGTGCCAGCAGGGAGAGGGGGGCAGCGGGGGAAAAACTGTTTTTT
TRBV7-9	few	TRBJ2-1	-	CASSPLLEQFF	TGTGCCAGCAGCCCTTTGCTGGAGCAGTTCTTC
TRBV19	few	TRBJ2-4	-	CASTPGWTDIQYF	TGTGCCAGTACCCCAGGTTGGACGGACATTCAGTACTTC
TRBV4-1	many	TRBJ1-3	TRBD1	CASSQEGQRSGNTIYF	TGCGCCAGCAGCCAAGAGGGACAGCGCTCTGGAAACACCATATATTTT
TRBV28	-	TRBJ2-7	TRBD2	CATGLAGEGSSYEQYF	TGTGCCACGGGACTAGCGGGGGAGGGCTCCTCCTACGAGCAGTACTTC
TRBV29-1	many	TRBJ2-1	TRBD2	CSVEGLAGGGGEQFF	TGCAGCGTTGAAGGGCTAGCGGGAGGAGGTGGTGAGCAGTTCTTC
TRBV7-8	-	TRBJ2-4	-	CASSLARTPALAKNIQYF	TGTGCCAGCAGCTTAGCGAGGACGCCCGCCTTAGCCAAAAACATTCAGTACTTC
TRBV4-2	few	TRBJ1-1	TRBD1	CASSQGQGRGDEAFF	TGTGCCAGCAGCCAAGGACAGGGGCGGGGCGATGAAGCTTTCTTT
TRBV11-2	many	TRBJ2-7	-	CASSLDDSYEQYF	TGTGCCAGCAGCTTAGATGACAGCTACGAGCAGTACTTC
TRBV28	-	TRBJ1-6	TRBD1	CASSSGQGDSPLHF	TGTGCCAGCAGTTCGGGACAGGGGGATTCACCCCTCCACTTT
TRBV20-1	-	TRBJ2-7	-	CSARVPGTFYEQYF	TGCAGTGCTAGAGTTCCTGGGACTTTTTACGAGCAGTACTTC
TRBV10-3	few	TRBJ2-7	-	CAISESGRGGEQYF	TGTGCCATCAGTGAGTCCGGAAGGGGAGGCGAGCAGTACTTC
TRBV20-1	many	TRBJ2-7	-	CSARDRAKYDEQYF	TGCAGTGCTAGAGATCGGGCTAAATACGACGAGCAGTACTTC
TRBV20-1	-	TRBJ2-5	-	CSAIRGIGETQYF	TGCAGTGCTATAAGGGGGATTGGGGAGACCCAGTACTTC
TRBV10-3	-	TRBJ2-7	TRBD2	CAISEGLAEDYEQYF	TGTGCCATCAGTGAGGGACTAGCGGAGGACTACGAGCAGTACTTC
TRBV10-3	few	TRBJ2-7	-	CAISESTLGSYEQYF	TGTGCCATCAGTGAGTCAACACTCGGCTCCTACGAGCAGTACTTC